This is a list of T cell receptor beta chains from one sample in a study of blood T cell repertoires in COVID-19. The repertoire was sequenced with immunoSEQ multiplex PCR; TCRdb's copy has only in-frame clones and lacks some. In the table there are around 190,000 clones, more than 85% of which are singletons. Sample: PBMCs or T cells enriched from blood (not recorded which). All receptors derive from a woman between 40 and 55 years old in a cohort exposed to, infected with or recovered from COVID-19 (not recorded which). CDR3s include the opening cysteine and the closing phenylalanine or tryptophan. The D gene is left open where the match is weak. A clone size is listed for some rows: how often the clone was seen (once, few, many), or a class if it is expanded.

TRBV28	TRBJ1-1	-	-	CASSLKRVNTEAFF	TGTGCCAGCAGTTTAAAGCGGGTGAACACTGAAGCTTTCTTT
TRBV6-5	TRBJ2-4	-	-	CASSYSAGLAKNIQYF	TGTGCCAGCAGTTACTCTGCAGGTCTAGCCAAAAACATTCAGTACTTC
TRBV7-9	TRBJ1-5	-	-	CASSSGTSMDQPQHF	TGTGCCAGCAGCTCGGGGACTTCTATGGATCAGCCCCAGCATTTT
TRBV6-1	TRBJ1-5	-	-	CASSEGRYREVNQPQHF	TGTGCCAGCAGTGAAGGAAGGTACAGGGAAGTAAATCAGCCCCAGCATTTT
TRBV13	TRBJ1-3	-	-	CASSLEISGGNTIYF	TGTGCCAGCAGCTTAGAGATAAGCGGCGGAAACACCATATATTTT
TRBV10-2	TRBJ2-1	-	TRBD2	CASSLSGGEQFF	TGCGCCAGCAGCCTCAGCGGGGGGGAGCAGTTCTTC
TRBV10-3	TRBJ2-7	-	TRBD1	CATLRTGDYEQYF	TGTGCCACCCTAAGGACAGGAGACTACGAGCAGTACTTC
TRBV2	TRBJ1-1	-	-	CASSEVGLKNTEAFF	TGTGCCAGCAGTGAAGTGGGACTGAAGAACACTGAAGCTTTCTTT
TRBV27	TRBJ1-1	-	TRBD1	CASSPGTVNTEAFF	TGTGCCAGCAGTCCCGGGACAGTGAACACTGAAGCTTTCTTT
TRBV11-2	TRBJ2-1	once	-	CASSLVTGVNEQFF	TGTGCCAGCAGCTTAGTAACGGGAGTCAATGAGCAGTTCTTC
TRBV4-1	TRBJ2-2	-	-	CASSQEGTAGELFF	TGCGCCAGCAGCCAAGAAGGGACTGCCGGGGAGCTGTTTTTT
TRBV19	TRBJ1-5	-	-	CASSSWDWGTNQPQHF	TGTGCCAGTAGCTCCTGGGACTGGGGAACCAATCAGCCCCAGCATTTT
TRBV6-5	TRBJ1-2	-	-	CASSHQTGDKDGYTF	TGTGCCAGCAGTCACCAGACAGGAGACAAGGATGGCTACACCTTC
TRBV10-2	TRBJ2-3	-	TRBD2	CATDPGLGPDTQYF	TGCGCCACTGATCCGGGACTAGGGCCAGATACGCAGTATTTT
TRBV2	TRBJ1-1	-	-	CASSDQGLAEAFF	TGTGCCAGCAGTGACCAGGGGCTCGCTGAAGCTTTCTTT
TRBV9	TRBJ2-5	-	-	CASSAGNQETQYF	TGTGCCAGCAGCGCGGGTAATCAAGAGACCCAGTACTTC
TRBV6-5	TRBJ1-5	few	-	CASSYSPSSNQPQHF	TGTGCCAGCAGTTACTCCCCCTCCAGCAATCAGCCCCAGCATTTT
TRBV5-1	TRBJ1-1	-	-	CASSYRTREDTEAFF	TGCGCCAGCAGCTACAGGACACGGGAGGACACTGAAGCTTTCTTT
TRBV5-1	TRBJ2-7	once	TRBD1	CASSGTGSEQYF	TGCGCCAGCAGCGGGACAGGGAGCGAGCAGTACTTC
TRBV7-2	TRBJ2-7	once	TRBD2	CASSFRGSGSLEQYF	TGTGCCAGCAGCTTCCGCGGTAGCGGGAGTCTCGAGCAGTACTTC